This T cell receptor (beta chain) was obtained from a study of OX40 agonist ivuxolimab in advanced cancers. Clones were sequenced by immunoSEQ multiplex PCR, and TCRdb holds only the in-frame ones, with some missing. The sample records fewer than 85,000 clones, over 75% being singletons. With 2 bases removed from V and 4 bases from J, the gap between germline ends came to 10 bases. The germline CDR1 and CDR2 sequences are SGHNT and YENEEA. The CDR3 totals 14 residues. This clone was seen a handful of times. V and J are TRBV11-3 and TRBJ2-3, with D possibly being TRBD2 (5 bases). The input for sequencing was CD4+ or CD8+ T cells sorted from blood, taken in a trial of the OX40 agonist ivuxolimab. The clonotype originates from an adult with an advanced solid tumor such as melanoma, head and neck, liver or kidney cancer. The CDR3, as DNA: TGTGCCAGCAGCTTACGGGGAGAAGCAGATACGCAGTATTTT. Translating it yields CASSLRGEADTQYF.